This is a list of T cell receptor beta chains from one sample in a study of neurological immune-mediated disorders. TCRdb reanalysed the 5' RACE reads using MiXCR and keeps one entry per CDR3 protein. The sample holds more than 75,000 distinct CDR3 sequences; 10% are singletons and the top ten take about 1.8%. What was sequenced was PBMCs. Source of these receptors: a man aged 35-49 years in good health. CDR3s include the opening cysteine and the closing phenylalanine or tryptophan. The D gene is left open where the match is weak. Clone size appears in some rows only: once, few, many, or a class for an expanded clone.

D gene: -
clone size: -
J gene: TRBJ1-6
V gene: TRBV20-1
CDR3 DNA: TGCAGTGCTAGATCGACCCTCCATACACCCCTCCACTTT
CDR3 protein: CSARSTLHTPLHF

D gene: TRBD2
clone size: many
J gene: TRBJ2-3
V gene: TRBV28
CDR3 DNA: TGTGCCAGCAGAGAAGCGGGGGGATCCACAGATACGCAGTATTTT
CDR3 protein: CASREAGGSTDTQYF

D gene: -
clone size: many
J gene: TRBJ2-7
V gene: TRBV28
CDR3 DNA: TGTGCCAGCAGGGATATACCCTACGAGCAGTACTTC
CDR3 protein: CASRDIPYEQYF

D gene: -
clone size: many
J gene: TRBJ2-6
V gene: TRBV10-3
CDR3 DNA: TGTGCCAGTACCGGGACTCCCCCCTCTGGGGCCAACGTCCTGACTTTC
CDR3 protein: CASTGTPPSGANVLTF

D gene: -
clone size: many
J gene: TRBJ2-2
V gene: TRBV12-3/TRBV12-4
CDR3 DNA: TGTGCCAGCAGGGGGGAGGCCGGGGAGCTGTTTTTT
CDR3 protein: CASRGEAGELFF

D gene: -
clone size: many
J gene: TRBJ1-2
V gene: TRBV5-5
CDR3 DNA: TGTGCCAGCAGGACTGACGGAGCTAACTATGGCTACACCTTC
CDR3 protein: CASRTDGANYGYTF

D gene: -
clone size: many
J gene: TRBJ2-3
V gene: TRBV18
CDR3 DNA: TGTGCCAGCTCACCCCGTGTCGGAGAGGATACGCAGTATTTT
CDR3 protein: CASSPRVGEDTQYF

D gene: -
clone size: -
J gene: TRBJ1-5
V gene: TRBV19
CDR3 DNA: TGTGCCAGTAGTATAAGCCCACAGGCGACGCAGCCCCAGCATTTT
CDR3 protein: CASSISPQATQPQHF

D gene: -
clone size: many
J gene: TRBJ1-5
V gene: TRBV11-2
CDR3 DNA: TGTGCCAGCAGCTCAACCAACAATCAGCCCCAGCATTTT
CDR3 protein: CASSSTNNQPQHF

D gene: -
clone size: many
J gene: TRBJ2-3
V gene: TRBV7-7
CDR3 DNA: TGTGCTAGCAGCTTACGTGGGAGTGGATCAGATACGCAGTATTTT
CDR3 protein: CASSLRGSGSDTQYF

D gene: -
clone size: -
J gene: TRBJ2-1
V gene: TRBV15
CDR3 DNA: TGTGCCACCAGCAGAGATAGGGACTTGAACAATGAGCAGTTCTTC
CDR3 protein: CATSRDRDLNNEQFF

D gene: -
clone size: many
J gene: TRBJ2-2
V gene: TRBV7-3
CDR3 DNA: TGTGCCAGCAGCCTAAGGGTCGCCGAGCGGTCGGAGCTGTTTTTT
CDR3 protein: CASSLRVAERSELFF

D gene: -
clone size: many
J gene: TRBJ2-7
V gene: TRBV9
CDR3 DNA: TGTGCCAGCAGCGCCGGAGGAGGGGGGGTGGCTTACGAGCAGTACTTC
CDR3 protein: CASSAGGGGVAYEQYF

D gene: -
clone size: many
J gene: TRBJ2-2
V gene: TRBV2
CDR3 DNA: TGTGCCAGCAGCCCCGGGGCCAAGAACACCGGGGAGCTGTTTTTT
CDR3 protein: CASSPGAKNTGELFF

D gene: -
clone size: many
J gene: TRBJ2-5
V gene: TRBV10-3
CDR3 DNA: TGTGCCATCAGTGATGGAGAGACCCAGTACTTC
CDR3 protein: CAISDGETQYF

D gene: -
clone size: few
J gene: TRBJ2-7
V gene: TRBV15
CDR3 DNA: TGTGCCACCAGCAGAGATGTGGGGTACGAGCAGTACTTC
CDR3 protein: CATSRDVGYEQYF

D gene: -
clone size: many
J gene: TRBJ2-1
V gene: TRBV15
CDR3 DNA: TGTGCCACCAGCAGCGGTAGCTTGGGCGATGAGCAGTTCTTC
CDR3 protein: CATSSGSLGDEQFF

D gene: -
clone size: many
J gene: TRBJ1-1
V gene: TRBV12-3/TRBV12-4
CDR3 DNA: TGTGCCAGCAGTTTTTCACCAGAGAACACTGAAGCTTTCTTT
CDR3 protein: CASSFSPENTEAFF

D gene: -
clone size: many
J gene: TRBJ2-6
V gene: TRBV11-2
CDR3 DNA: TGTGCCAGCAGCTTAGGTCTACGAGGGGCTGGGGCCAACGTCCTGACTTTC
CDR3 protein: CASSLGLRGAGANVLTF

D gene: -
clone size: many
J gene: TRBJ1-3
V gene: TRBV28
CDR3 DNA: TGTGCCAGCAGTTTGCGGGGCTCTGGAAACACCATATATTTT
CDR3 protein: CASSLRGSGNTIYF

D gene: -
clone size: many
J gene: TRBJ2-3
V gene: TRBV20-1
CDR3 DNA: TGCAGTGCTGACCCCACTAGCACAGATACGCAGTATTTT
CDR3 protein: CSADPTSTDTQYF

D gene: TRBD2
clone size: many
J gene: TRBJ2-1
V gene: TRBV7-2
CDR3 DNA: TGTGCCAGCAGCCCTGGGGGGGGCTCCTACAATGAGCAGTTCTTC
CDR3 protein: CASSPGGGSYNEQFF

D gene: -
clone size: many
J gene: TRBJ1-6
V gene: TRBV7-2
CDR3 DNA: TGTGCCAGCAGCCTCGGACAGTTCAATTCACCCCTCCACTTT
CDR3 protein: CASSLGQFNSPLHF

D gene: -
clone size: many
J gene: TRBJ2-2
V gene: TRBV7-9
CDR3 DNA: TGTGCCACCTTCAACACCGGGGAGCTGTTTTTT
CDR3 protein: CATFNTGELFF

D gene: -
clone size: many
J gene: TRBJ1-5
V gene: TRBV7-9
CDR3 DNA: TGTGCCAGCAGCGCGGAGGGAGGCCAGCCCCAGCATTTT
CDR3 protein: CASSAEGGQPQHF

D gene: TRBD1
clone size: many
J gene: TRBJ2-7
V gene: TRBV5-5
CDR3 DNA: TGTGCCAGCAGCGGACTCACAGGGGGCTTAGGGGAGCAGTACTTC
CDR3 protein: CASSGLTGGLGEQYF

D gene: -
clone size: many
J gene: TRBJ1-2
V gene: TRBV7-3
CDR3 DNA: TGTGCCAGCAGCCCATACCCGGGACAACTTAACTATGGCTACACCTTC
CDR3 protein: CASSPYPGQLNYGYTF

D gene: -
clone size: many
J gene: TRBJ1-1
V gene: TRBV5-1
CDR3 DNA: TGCGCCAGCAGCCTCCGGTGGGGGAACACTGAAGCTTTCTTT
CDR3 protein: CASSLRWGNTEAFF

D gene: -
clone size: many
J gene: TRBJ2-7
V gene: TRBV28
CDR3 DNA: TGTGCCAGCAGTTTTGGCAGGGGGGGTTACGAGCAGTACTTC
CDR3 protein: CASSFGRGGYEQYF

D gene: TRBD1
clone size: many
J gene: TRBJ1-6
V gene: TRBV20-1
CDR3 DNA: TGCAGTGCTAGAGATTCGACAGGGGTTAATTCACCCCTCCACTTT
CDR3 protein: CSARDSTGVNSPLHF

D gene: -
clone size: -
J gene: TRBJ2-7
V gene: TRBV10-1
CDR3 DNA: TGCGCCAGCAGTGAGTACCGTGGCGGGGACACCTACGAGCAGTACTTC
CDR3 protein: CASSEYRGGDTYEQYF

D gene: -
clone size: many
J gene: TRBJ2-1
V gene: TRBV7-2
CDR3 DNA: TGTGCCAGCAGCCTGGGACTTATCAATGAGCAGTTCTTC
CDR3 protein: CASSLGLINEQFF

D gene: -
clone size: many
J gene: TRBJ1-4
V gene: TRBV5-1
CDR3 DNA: TGCGCCAGCAGCTTGACAGGGAAAGGAGGTGAAAAACTGTTTTTT
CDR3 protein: CASSLTGKGGEKLFF

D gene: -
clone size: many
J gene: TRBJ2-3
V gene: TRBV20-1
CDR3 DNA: TGCAGTGCTAGACGCGGGACCACAGATACGCAGTATTTT
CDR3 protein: CSARRGTTDTQYF

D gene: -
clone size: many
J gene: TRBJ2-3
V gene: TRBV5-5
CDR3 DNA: TGTGCCAGCAGCTTCCTAGATCTGGGGGACACAGATACGCAGTATTTT
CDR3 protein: CASSFLDLGDTDTQYF

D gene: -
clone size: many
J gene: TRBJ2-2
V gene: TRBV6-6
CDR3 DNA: TGTGCCAGCAGTTCCCCGACGGGCGCCGGGGAGCTGTTTTTT
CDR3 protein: CASSSPTGAGELFF

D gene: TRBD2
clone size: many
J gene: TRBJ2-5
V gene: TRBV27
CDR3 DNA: TGTGCCAGCAGTCCCGGGGGGGCTCCGTACCAAGAGACCCAGTACTTC
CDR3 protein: CASSPGGAPYQETQYF

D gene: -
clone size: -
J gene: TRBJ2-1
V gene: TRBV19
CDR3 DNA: TGTGCCAGTAGTCCCGAGACTAGGTCCTACAATGAGCAGTTCTTC
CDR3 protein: CASSPETRSYNEQFF

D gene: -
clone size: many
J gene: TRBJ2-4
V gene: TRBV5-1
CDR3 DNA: TGCGCCAGCAGCTTAAACATTCAGTACTTC
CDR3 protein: CASSLNIQYF

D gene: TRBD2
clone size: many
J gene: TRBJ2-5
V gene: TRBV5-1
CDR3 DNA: TGCGCCAGCAGCTTGGGGGAACTAGCGGGGCAAGAGACCCAGTACTTC
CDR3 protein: CASSLGELAGQETQYF

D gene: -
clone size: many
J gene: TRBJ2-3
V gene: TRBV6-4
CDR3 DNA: TGTGCCAGCAGTGACTCGTCCGGGGGCACAGATACGCAGTATTTT
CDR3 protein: CASSDSSGGTDTQYF

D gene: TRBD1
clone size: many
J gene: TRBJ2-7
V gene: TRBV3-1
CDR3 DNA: TGTGCCAGCAGCCAAGTGGGGACAGGAGAACCCGACTACGAGCAGTACTTC
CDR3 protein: CASSQVGTGEPDYEQYF

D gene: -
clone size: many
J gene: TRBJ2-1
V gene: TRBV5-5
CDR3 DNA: TGTGCCAGCAGCTCCTGGGTTGGCAATGAGCAGTTCTTC
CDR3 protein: CASSSWVGNEQFF

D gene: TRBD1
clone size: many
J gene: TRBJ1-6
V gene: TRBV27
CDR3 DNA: TGTGCCAGCAGTTTCGGGACAGCAAAGAGGGCCAATTCACCCCTCCACTTT
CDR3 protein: CASSFGTAKRANSPLHF

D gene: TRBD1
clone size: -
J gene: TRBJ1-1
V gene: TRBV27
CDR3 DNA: TGTGCCAGCAGTTTGACAGGGAGCACTGAAGCTTTCTTT
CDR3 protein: CASSLTGSTEAFF

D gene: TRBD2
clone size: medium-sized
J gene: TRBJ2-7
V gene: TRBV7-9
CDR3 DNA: TGTGCCAGCAGCCCGAGGACTAGCGGGTTACCCTACGAGCAGTACTTC
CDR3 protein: CASSPRTSGLPYEQYF

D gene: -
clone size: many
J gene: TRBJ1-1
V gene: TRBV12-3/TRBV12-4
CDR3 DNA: TGTGCCAGCAGTTTAGCGCAAGGGGGTGAAGCTTTCTTT
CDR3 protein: CASSLAQGGEAFF

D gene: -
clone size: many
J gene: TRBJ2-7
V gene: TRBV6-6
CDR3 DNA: TGTGCCAGCAGTCCCCGGGGAAGCGGCGAGCAGTACTTC
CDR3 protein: CASSPRGSGEQYF

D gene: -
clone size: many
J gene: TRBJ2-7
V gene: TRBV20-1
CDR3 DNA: TGCAGTGCTGGGGACTCCCTCTACGAGCAGTACTTC
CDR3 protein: CSAGDSLYEQYF

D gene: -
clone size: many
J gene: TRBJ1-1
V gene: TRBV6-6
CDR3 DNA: TGTGCCAGCTGTTTTACGGACACTGAAGCTTTCTTT
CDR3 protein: CASCFTDTEAFF

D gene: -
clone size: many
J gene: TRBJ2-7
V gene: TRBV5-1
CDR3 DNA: TGCGCCAGCAGCTTAAACGGGCAGGGTGCCTACGAGCAGTACTTC
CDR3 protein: CASSLNGQGAYEQYF

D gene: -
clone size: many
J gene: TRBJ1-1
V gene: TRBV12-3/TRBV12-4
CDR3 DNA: TGTGCCAGCAGTTCGGGACTTCGGAACACTGAAGCTTTCTTT
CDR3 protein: CASSSGLRNTEAFF

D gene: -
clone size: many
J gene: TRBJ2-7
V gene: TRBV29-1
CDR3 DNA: TGCAGCGCCCGCGTCTCCTACGAGCAGTACTTC
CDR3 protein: CSARVSYEQYF

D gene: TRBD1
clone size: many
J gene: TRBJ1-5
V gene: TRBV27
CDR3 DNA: TGTGCCAGCAGTTTATACAGGGGGTGGCAGCCCCAGCATTTT
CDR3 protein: CASSLYRGWQPQHF

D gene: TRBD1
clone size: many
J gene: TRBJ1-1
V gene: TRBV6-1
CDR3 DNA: TGTGCCAGCAGTGAAGCGAACAGGGGGTGGACTGAAGCTTTCTTT
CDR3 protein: CASSEANRGWTEAFF